This section outlines one T cell receptor (beta chain) sequence together with its context. This table comes from immunoSEQ multiplex PCR, and its TCRdb copy is limited to in-frame clones, with some not included. Of 150,000 to 200,000 clones listed, roughly 85% are singletons. Germline lookup yields CDR1 GTSNPN and CDR2 SVGIG (reference sequence). Trimming removed 4 bases from V and 2 bases from J, with 9 bases in between. There are 13 residues in the CDR3. This specimen comes from a study of cytomegalovirus exposure and HLA in healthy donors. J is TRBJ2-1 and V is TRBV30, with D uncertain. This TCR derives from a man younger than 35 in good health and CMV-seropositive. The sequencing sample was made of PBMCs. CDR3 region: CAWKSGAYNEQFF. The DNA for the CDR3 is TGTGCCTGGAAGTCCGGAGCCTACAATGAGCAGTTCTTC.